These 9 T cell receptor beta chains were all obtained from the same sample, sequenced in a study of control samples from healthy donors and cancer patients (dated by TCRdb to 2018 to 2021). Libraries were constructed by the immunoSEQ multiplex PCR assay. Sourced from immuneACCESS, this table was stored by TCRdb with only in-frame sequences that have V and J called. A share of the clones is absent; for the studies checked, an unresolved V gene accounts for under half, and the remainder has no known explanation. This sample holds approximately 83,000 clones; 93% were observed only once. The ten largest clones add up to 1.5% of the sample. Material: blood. These receptors all come from a woman under 40 in good health.

A single count supports this clone. Other DNA sequences of this sample code for an identical CDR3. The chain carries TRBV6-5 and TRBJ2-2; no clear D gene. CDR1 MNHEY and CDR2 SVGAGI come from the germline V gene. Deletions cut 0 bases from V and 5 bases from J, with 4 bases between. CDR3 length: 13 amino acids. CDR3 in DNA: TGTGCCAGCAGTTACTCGGGGACCGGGGAGCTGTTTTTT. It codes for CASSYSGTGELFF.

The chain employs TRBV12-3 or TRBV12-4 and TRBJ2-7; D perhaps matches TRBD2 (6 bases). The CDR3 is 12 amino acids. The V end was cut by 8 bases, the J end by 5 bases, with 13 bases between. The CDR3 sequence: CASAFWGDEQYF. The CDR3 DNA sequence: TGTGCCAGCGCCTTCTGGGGGGACGAGCAGTACTTC.

This chain connects TRBV19 to TRBJ1-5; maybe TRBD1 (6 bases). CDR1 and CDR2 from the germline V gene are LNHDA and SQIVND (reference sequence). The V end lost 7 bases, the J end lost 0 bases, and 13 bases lay between the germline ends. The CDR3 spans 15 residues. The CDR3 DNA follows: TGTGCCAGTAAGGGAGGGACAACTAGCAATCAGCCCCAGCATTTT. Protein product: CASKGGTTSNQPQHF.

The gene calls are TRBV9 and TRBJ2-2, with TRBD2 matching 7 bases. V gave up 0 bases and J gave up 0 bases; unmatched junction bases: 5. The CDR3 is made up of 17 amino acids. Germline values: CDR1 SGDLS, CDR2 YYNGEE. The CDR3 is CASSVATGGANTGELFF. DNA of the CDR3: TGTGCCAGCAGCGTAGCTACGGGAGGCGCGAACACCGGGGAGCTGTTTTTT. Drawing the rest from reference TRBV9 and TRBJ2-2, the complete variable domain is DSGVTQTPKHLITATGQRVTLRCSPRSGDLSVYWYQQSLDQGLQFLIQYYNGEERAKGNILERFSAQQFPDLHSELNLSSLELGDSALYFCASSVATGGANTGELFFGEGSRLTVL.

The V call is TRBV4-2, the J call TRBJ1-1; tentatively, D is TRBD1 (5 bases). This CDR3 has 13 amino acids. Germline V gene data show CDR1 as LGHNA and CDR2 as YNFKEQ. Trimming pared 1 base from V and 5 bases from J, leaving 8 bases between. Written as DNA, the CDR3 is TGTGCCAGCAGCCAAGCCAGGGTGACTGAAGCTTTCTTT. Amino acids: CASSQARVTEAFF.

The J gene is TRBJ2-7, the V gene TRBV29-1; D gene uncertain. The CDR3 has 12 residues. The germline gives CDR1 SQVTM, CDR2 ANQGSEA. The ends were cut back, 0 bases at V and 3 bases at J, with 6 bases in the middle. In DNA, the CDR3 is TGCAGCGTTGAAGATTCAAACTACGAGCAGTACTTC. Protein: CSVEDSNYEQYF.

The chain joins TRBV7-8 to TRBJ2-7; D remains ambiguous. Germline CDR1 and CDR2: SGHVS and FQNEAQ. Trimming removed 5 bases from V and 2 bases from J, with 16 bases in between. The CDR3 extends over 15 amino acids. CDR3 coding DNA: TGTGCCAGCAGCGGGTACGTGGGCCAAGCCTACGAGCAGTACTTC. As protein: CASSGYVGQAYEQYF.

This sequence joins TRBV19 and TRBJ2-7, with D maybe TRBD2 (6 bases). This CDR3 is built from 13 residues. V shed 0 bases and J shed 6 bases, with 9 bases lying between them. From germline, CDR1 is LNHDA and CDR2 SQIVND (reference sequence). The CDR3 spells CASSIDREFEQYF. CDR3 bases: TGTGCCAGTAGTATAGACCGGGAGTTCGAGCAGTACTTC.

The V gene is TRBV7-3, the J gene TRBJ1-1; no firm D call. In germline, CDR1 is SGHTA, CDR2 FQGTGA. V was cut by 0 bases and J by 5 bases, with 7 bases left in between. CDR3 size: 13 residues. In nucleotides, the CDR3 is TGTGCCAGCAGCTTAACAATGAGGACTGAAGCTTTCTTT. Translating gives CASSLTMRTEAFF. The full variable domain, in which reference TRBV7-3 and TRBJ1-1 provide the parts outside the CDR3, is GAGVSQTPSNKVTEKGKYVELRCDPISGHTALYWYRQSLGQGPEFLIYFQGTGAADDSGLPNDRFFAVRPEGSVSTLKIQRTERGDSAVYLCASSLTMRTEAFFGQGTRLTVV.